This is a list of T cell receptor beta chains from one sample in a study of T cells in Graves' hyperthyroidism and ophthalmopathy. Using its own MiXCR run on the multiplex PCR reads, TCRdb lists one record per CDR3 protein. Of just over 550,000 distinct CDR3 sequences listed, about half were seen once; the top ten hold about 8.2%. Sequences were obtained from peripheral blood or thyroid tissue (not recorded which). These receptors were taken from a woman younger than 30 with Graves' hyperthyroidism. The conserved cysteine and the conserved F or W are not part of the CDR3 here. A D gene is named only where the DNA matches it firmly. Part of the rows lack a size; the others show once, few, many or a class for expanded clones.

v_call | clone_size | d_call | cdr3_aa
TRBV9 | few | NA | ASSSNTFGQETQY
TRBV10-3 | many | TRBD1 | AIGRDSQPQH
TRBV19 | few | TRBD2 | ASSIGSGSQTQY
TRBV29-1 | NA | NA | SKGDLNTEAF
TRBV29-1 | NA | NA | SPDVQHGYT
TRBV24-1 | many | NA | ATSDLWGSAETQY
TRBV2 | many | NA | AIDRAGTYEQY
TRBV9 | NA | TRBD1 | ASSHPGQGTSPLH
TRBV7-6 | NA | NA | ASSLIGSDVKLF
TRBV2 | few | NA | ASSLSDSSYGYT
TRBV24-1 | NA | NA | ATSDSSGANYT
TRBV4-3 | NA | NA | ASSQVEGYSPLH
TRBV24-1 | few | NA | ASSSWGRGGNQPQH
TRBV10-3 | NA | NA | AISGPGTSGNTIY
TRBV20-1 | NA | TRBD2 | SARLAGGRDEQY
TRBV7-3 | NA | TRBD2 | ASSSRREGTAYEQY
TRBV20-1 | NA | TRBD2 | SGLAGGAVLKQY
TRBV2 | NA | NA | ASIPYGSPGGVNTEAF
TRBV5-1 | NA | TRBD1 | ASSLAPIKTGSLTEAF
TRBV20-1 | NA | NA | SAREGLTVSTEQY
TRBV7-3 | few | NA | ASSPHRQRTGGNTIY
TRBV25-1 | NA | NA | ASHGGRAGANVLT
TRBV12-3/TRBV12-4 | once | NA | ASRGLSSGNTIY
TRBV20-1 | NA | NA | SARDEGSEVSETQY
TRBV10-3 | once | NA | AIRAAYRRNEKLF
TRBV2 | many | TRBD1 | ASSDPGTEYNSPLH
TRBV13 | once | NA | ASSSSLIADQY
TRBV7-2 | NA | TRBD1 | ATADRGRGYT
TRBV24-1 | few | TRBD1 | ASSLGQVSTEAF
TRBV7-3 | NA | NA | AWSVSPAYEQY
TRBV29-1 | few | NA | AWIKDGRVGTEAF
TRBV5-1 | NA | NA | ASSQYSSSPGETQY
TRBV9 | NA | NA | ASNPSGVETTEAF
TRBV9 | NA | NA | ASSVGRLSYEQY
TRBV5-1 | NA | TRBD1 | ASSGGQGGKTEAF
TRBV7-2 | once | NA | ASSLNQGLNTEAF
TRBV2 | few | NA | ASSKQGATNEKLF
TRBV2 | many | NA | ASSDPGHEGNTIY
TRBV15 | NA | NA | ATSRAAYNQPQH
TRBV29-1 | NA | TRBD1 | SSRTGEVGYT
TRBV7-3 | once | TRBD1 | ASSYSTGYT
TRBV2 | many | NA | ASSEDTLALH
TRBV7-2 | once | NA | ASSVGRWQETQY
TRBV2 | many | TRBD2 | ASQRTRGGETQY
TRBV15 | NA | NA | ATSRDRLNTGELF
TRBV5-1 | few | NA | ASSTGLYGETQY
TRBV10-3 | many | NA | AISDPRDRETQY
TRBV7-9 | NA | NA | ASSQGPSDYEQY